This T cell receptor beta chain was obtained from a study of T cells in Graves' hyperthyroidism and ophthalmopathy. This clonotype was seen many times. The CDR3 contains 12 residues. From germline, CDR1 is MDHEN and CDR2 SYDVKM. Deletions cut 7 bases from V and 2 bases from J, with 8 bases between. Amplification of TCR beta CDR3 regions was performed using RNA transcripts as template. A set of HTBI primers served as the primers for a first-round RT-PCR of the TCR CDR3. TCRdb used MiXCR to reprocess the multiplex PCR reads, holding one entry per CDR3 protein. The table includes some 340,000 distinct CDR3 sequences, roughly an eighth detected once.

The receptor was isolated from a woman in her 40s with Graves' ophthalmopathy. The rearrangement links TRBV28 to TRBJ1-1; no clear D. The specimen sequenced was blood. CDR3 residues: CASNSGNTEAFF. CDR3 bases: TGTGCCAGCAATTCCGGAAACACTGAAGCTTTCTTT.